This TCR beta chain was profiled in a study of CD8+ T cells in alopecia areata. Sample treatment: oral pan-JAK inhibitor, 5-10 mg twice daily. Reverse transcription of extracted RNA yielded cDNA, which provided the sequencing template. TCRdb's table, derived via immunoSEQ multiplex PCR, lists solely in-frame clones and lacks some. The table records around 180,000 clones, around three fifths of them present only once. This CDR3 comprises 16 residues. Trimming removed 3 bases at V and 1 base at J, with 16 bases between. Germline lookup yields CDR1 SGHRS and CDR2 YFSETQ. J is TRBJ1-1 and V is TRBV5-1; no clear D gene. The sample in question was CD4+ T cells sorted from blood, obtained around week 50, from a patient treated with tofacitinib. The TCR sequence derives from a human donor with alopecia areata. The CDR3 loop is CASSSLPDAANTEAFF. The CDR3 region has the DNA TGCGCCAGCAGCTCCCTCCCTGACGCGGCGAACACTGAAGCTTTCTTT.